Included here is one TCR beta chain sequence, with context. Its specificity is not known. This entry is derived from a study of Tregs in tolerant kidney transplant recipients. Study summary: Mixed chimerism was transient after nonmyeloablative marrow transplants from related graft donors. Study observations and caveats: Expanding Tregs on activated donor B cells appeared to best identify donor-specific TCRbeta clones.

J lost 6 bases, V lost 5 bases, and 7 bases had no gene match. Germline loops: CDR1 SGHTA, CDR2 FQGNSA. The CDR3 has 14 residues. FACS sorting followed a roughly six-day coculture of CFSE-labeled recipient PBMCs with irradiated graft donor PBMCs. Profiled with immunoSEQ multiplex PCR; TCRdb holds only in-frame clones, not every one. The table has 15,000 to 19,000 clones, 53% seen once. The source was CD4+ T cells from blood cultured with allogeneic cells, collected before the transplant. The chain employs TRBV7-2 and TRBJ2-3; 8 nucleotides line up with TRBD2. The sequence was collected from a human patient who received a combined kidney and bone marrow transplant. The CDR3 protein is CASSPGLDRDTQYF. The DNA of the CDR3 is TGTGCCAGCAGCCCGGGACTAGATCGGGATACGCAGTATTTT. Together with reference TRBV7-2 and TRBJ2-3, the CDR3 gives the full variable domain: GAGVSQSPSNKVTEKGKDVELRCDPISGHTALYWYRQSLGQGLEFLIYFQGNSAPDKSGLPSDRFSAERTGGSVSTLTIQRTQQEDSAVYLCASSPGLDRDTQYFGPGTRLTVL.